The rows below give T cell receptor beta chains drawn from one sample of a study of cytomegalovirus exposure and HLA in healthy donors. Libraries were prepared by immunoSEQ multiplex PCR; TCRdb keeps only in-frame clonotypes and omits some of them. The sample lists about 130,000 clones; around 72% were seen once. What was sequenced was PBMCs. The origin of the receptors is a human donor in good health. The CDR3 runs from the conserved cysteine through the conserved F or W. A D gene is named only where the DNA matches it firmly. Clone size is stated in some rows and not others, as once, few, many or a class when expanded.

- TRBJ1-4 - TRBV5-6 TGTGCCAGCAGGTCACAGGGTTCGGAAGAAAAACTGTTTTTT CASRSQGSEEKLFF
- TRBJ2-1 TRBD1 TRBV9 TGTGCCAGCAGCGTAGAAGGACAGGCGTACAATGAGCAGTTCTTC CASSVEGQAYNEQFF
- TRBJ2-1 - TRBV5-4 TGTGCCAGCAGCTTGCTGATGACAGGCTACAATGAGCAGTTCTTC CASSLLMTGYNEQFF
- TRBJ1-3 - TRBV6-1 TGTGCCAGCAGTGCTACGCGGGGATTTTTGACTGGAAACACCATATATTTT CASSATRGFLTGNTIYF
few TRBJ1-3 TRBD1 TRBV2 TGTGCCAGCAGTGCCAGGGGGGGAAACACCATATATTTT CASSARGGNTIYF
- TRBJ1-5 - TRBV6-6 TGTGCCAGCAGTTACGGGACTTCTCAGCCCCAGCATTTT CASSYGTSQPQHF
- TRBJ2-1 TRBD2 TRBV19 TGTGCCAGTAGTATAGATGTGACTAGCGGGGGTTACAATGAGCAGTTCTTC CASSIDVTSGGYNEQFF
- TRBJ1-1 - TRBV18 TGTGCCAGCTCACCCGCTAGGCAGATGAACACTGAAGCTTTCTTT CASSPARQMNTEAFF
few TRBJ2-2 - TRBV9 TGTGCCAGCAGCGCCCAATTGACCGGGGAGCTGTTTTTT CASSAQLTGELFF
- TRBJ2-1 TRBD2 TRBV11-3 TGTGCCAGCAGCCTAAGCGGGAGCTCCTACAATGAGCAGTTCTTC CASSLSGSSYNEQFF
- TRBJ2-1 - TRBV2 TGTGCCAGCACTGCGGACAGTAGCTCCTACAATGAGCAGTTCTTC CASTADSSSYNEQFF
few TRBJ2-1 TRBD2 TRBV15 TGTGCCACCAGCAGAGATGAGGGACTAGGTGGGTTGAATGAGCAGTTCTTC CATSRDEGLGGLNEQFF
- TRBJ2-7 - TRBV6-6 TGTGCCAGCAGCCCCGAGTCGCGGGGTGGTCGATACGAGCAGTACTTC CASSPESRGGRYEQYF
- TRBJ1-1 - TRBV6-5 TGTGCCAGCAGGGGGACTAGGGGGGAGATCCCTGAAGCTTTCTTT CASRGTRGEIPEAFF
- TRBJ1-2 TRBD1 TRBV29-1 TGCAGCGCCACAGGGGATTCCTATGGCTACACCTTC CSATGDSYGYTF
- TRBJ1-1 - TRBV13 TGTGCCAGCACACTAGGACAGAGAAACACTGAAGCTTTCTTT CASTLGQRNTEAFF
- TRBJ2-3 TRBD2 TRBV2 TGTGCCAGCAGTTTTAGGTTAGCGGGAGCGGGAGATACGCAGTATTTT CASSFRLAGAGDTQYF
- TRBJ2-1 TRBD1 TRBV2 TGTGCCAGCAGACCTGGACAGGGGGCAAACAATGAGCAGTTCTTC CASRPGQGANNEQFF
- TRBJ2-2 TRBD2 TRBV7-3 TGTGCCAGCAGCCCCCGGAGACTAGCGGGAAGGGGGAACACCGGGGAGCTGTTTTTT CASSPRRLAGRGNTGELFF
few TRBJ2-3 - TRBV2 TGTGCCAGCAGCCCTGGGACTCTCACAGATACGCAGTATTTT CASSPGTLTDTQYF
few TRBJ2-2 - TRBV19 TGTGCCAGCCAGGGGGGATCGAACACCGGGGAGCTGTTTTTT CASQGGSNTGELFF
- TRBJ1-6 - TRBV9 TGTGCCAGCAGCCCCGGCAGGGCGAGCTCCTATAATTCACCCCTCCACTTT CASSPGRASSYNSPLHF
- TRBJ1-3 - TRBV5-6 TGTGCCAGCAGCCATGACATTAGGGGCCTCTCTGGAAACACCATATATTTT CASSHDIRGLSGNTIYF
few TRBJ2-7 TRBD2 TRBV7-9 TGTGCCAGCAGGCGGGGGGGCCAGGGGTCCTACGAGCAGTACTTC CASRRGGQGSYEQYF
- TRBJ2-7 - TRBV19 TGTGCCAGTAGTATAGGCGGTATTCCGGGCTACGAGCAGTACTTC CASSIGGIPGYEQYF
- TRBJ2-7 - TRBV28 TGTGCCAGCCAGGGGCGATCCTACGAGCAGTACTTC CASQGRSYEQYF
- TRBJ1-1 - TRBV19 TGTGCCAGTAGTAGGGAGAAGGGCCAGAACACTGAAGCTTTCTTT CASSREKGQNTEAFF
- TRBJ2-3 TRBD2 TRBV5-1 TGCGCCAGCAGCTTGGAGGCTAGCGGGGGCACAGATACGCAGTATTTT CASSLEASGGTDTQYF
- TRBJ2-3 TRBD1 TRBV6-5 TGTGCCAGCAGTTTCAGGGGGCTGACAGATACGCAGTATTTT CASSFRGLTDTQYF